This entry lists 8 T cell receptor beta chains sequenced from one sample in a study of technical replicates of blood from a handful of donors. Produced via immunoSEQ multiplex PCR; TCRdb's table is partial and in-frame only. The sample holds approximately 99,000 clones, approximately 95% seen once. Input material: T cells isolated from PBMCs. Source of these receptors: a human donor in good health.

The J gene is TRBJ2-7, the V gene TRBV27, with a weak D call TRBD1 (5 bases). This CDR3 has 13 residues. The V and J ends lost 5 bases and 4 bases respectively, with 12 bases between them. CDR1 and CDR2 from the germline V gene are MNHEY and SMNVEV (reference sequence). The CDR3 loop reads CASSVQDTYEQYF. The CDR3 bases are TGTGCCAGCAGTGTACAGGATACTTACGAGCAGTACTTC.

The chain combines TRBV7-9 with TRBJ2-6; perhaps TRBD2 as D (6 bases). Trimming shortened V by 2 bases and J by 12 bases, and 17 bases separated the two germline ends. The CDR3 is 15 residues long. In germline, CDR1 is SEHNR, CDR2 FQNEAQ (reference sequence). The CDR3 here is CASSLKVRDSGVLTF. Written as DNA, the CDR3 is TGTGCCAGCAGCTTAAAGGTTAGGGACTCTGGCGTCCTGACTTTC.

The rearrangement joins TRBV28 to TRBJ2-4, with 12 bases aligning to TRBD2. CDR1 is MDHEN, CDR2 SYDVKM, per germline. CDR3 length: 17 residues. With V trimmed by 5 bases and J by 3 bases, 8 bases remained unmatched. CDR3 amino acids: CASSPPSGRAGKNIQYF. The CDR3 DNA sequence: TGTGCCAGCAGTCCTCCTAGCGGGAGGGCGGGCAAAAACATTCAGTACTTC.

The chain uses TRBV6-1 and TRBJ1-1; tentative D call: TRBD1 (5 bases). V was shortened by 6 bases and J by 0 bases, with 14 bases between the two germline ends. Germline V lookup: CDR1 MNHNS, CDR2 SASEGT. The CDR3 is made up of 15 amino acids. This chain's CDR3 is CASRRGGFMNTEAFF. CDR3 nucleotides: TGTGCCAGCAGACGGGGGGGGTTCATGAACACTGAAGCTTTCTTT.

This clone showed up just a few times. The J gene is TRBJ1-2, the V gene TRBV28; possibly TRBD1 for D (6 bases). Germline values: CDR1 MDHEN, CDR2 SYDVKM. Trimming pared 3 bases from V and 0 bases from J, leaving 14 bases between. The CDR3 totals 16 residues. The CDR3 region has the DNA TGTGCCAGCAGTTTGGTAGAAGGGGGACCTAACTATGGCTACACCTTC. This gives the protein CASSLVEGGPNYGYTF.

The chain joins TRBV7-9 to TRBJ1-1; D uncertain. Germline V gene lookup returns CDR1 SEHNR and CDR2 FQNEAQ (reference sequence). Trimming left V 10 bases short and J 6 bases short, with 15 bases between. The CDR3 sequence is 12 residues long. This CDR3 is CAIILRFPEAFF. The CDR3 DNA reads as TGTGCCATCATTCTCAGGTTCCCTGAAGCTTTCTTT. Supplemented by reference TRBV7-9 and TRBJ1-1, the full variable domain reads DTGVSQNPRHKITKRGQNVTFRCDPISEHNRLYWYRQTLGQGPEFLTYFQNEAQLEKSRLLSDRFSAERPKGSFSTLEIQRTEQGDSAMYLCAIILRFPEAFFGQGTRLTVV.

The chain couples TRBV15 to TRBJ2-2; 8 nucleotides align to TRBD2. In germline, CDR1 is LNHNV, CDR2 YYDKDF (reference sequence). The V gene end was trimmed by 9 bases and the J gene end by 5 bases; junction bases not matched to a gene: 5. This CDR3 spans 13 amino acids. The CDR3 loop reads CATGLVQTGELFF. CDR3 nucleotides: TGTGCCACGGGACTAGTCCAGACCGGGGAGCTGTTTTTT.

In DNA, the CDR3 is TGTGCCAGCAGATCACGCGGACAGGGGGTAATATTTTCCTACGAGCAGTACTTC. Its protein product is CASRSRGQGVIFSYEQYF. This sequence joins TRBV11-2 and TRBJ2-7; 10 positions agree with TRBD1. V trimming: 6 bases; J trimming: 1 base; junction bases outside the gene matches: 15. The CDR3 runs 18 residues. Germline V CDR1 and CDR2: SGHAT, FQNNGV.